This TCR beta chain was identified in a study of identifying expanded T cells in peripheral blood. Germline V gives CDR1 SGDLS, CDR2 YYNGEE. Trimming removed 1 base from V and 5 bases from J, with 15 bases in between. The CDR3 sequence is 15 residues long. Sequencing was performed with immunoSEQ multiplex PCR; in TCRdb, only in-frame clones are kept and a portion is missing. In the table there are about 78,000 clones, roughly 91% of which are singletons. Material: blood. The chain is built from TRBV9 and TRBJ2-5, with unresolved D. The source of this sequence is a person aged 18-69 years in good health. CDR3 protein: CASSVSGVASETQYF. The CDR3 bases are TGTGCCAGCAGCGTATCCGGAGTAGCTAGTGAGACCCAGTACTTC.